The rows below give T cell receptor beta chains drawn from one sample of a study of T cell responses to AZD1222 COVID-19 vaccine. TCRdb's copy holds only in-frame clones and misses some; the assay was immunoSEQ multiplex PCR. The sample consists of some 140,000 clones, approximately 90% of them appearing once. The sequenced sample was peripheral blood, obtained 28 days after the second AZD1222 dose. The source of these receptors is an adult who received the AZD1222 COVID-19 vaccine. The conserved cysteine and the conserved F or W are not part of the CDR3 here.

v_gene	CDR3aa
TRBV5-1	ASSLAGTPWSSYNEQF
TRBV5-4	ASSPDGNTEAF
TRBV6-2/TRBV6-3	ASSYGEDYGYT
TRBV9	ASSVGINSNQPQH
TRBV28	ASSLGQGDGYT
TRBV7-2	ASRLGGGSEAF
TRBV7-9	ASSLGGDQETQY
TRBV25-1	ASSILDRSENTIY
TRBV10-3	AISLTLSSGNTIY
TRBV6-6	ASSYFAEQY
TRBV6-5	ASRVVGSANYGYT